This paragraph reports one T cell receptor (beta chain). The sample belongs to a study of blood T cell repertoires in COVID-19. Study as a whole: Sites across the United States, Italy and Spain contributed samples from acute and convalescent COVID-19.

Per the study methods: By means of reference gene primer amplification, nucleated cell counts were estimated. TCRdb keeps only in-frame clones here, not all; method: immunoSEQ multiplex PCR. The V and J calls and clone size come from that table; D and trimming were worked out from the DNA. The table includes about 310,000 clones, 90% detected once. Germline lookup yields CDR1 KGHDR and CDR2 SFDVKD. With 1 base clipped from V and 5 bases from J, the junction kept 3 bases outside the gene matches. The CDR3 is made up of 15 amino acids. This TCR was recovered from a woman aged 25 to 39 with COVID-19, enrolled during active disease. The sequenced sample consisted of peripheral blood. The chain has TRBV24-1 and TRBJ2-1, with 8 bases lining up with TRBD2. The CDR3 DNA is TGTGCCACCAGTGATTTAGCGGGAGTAAACAATGAGCAGTTCTTC. This sequence encodes CATSDLAGVNNEQFF.